This TCR beta chain is drawn from a study of cytomegalovirus exposure and HLA in healthy donors. Trimming cost V 4 bases and J 1 base; bases outside gene matches: 4. Germline V gene sequence: CDR1 SGHRS, CDR2 YFSETQ. CDR3 length: 15 amino acids. PCR involved 60 Vbeta and 13 Jbeta primers. Some clones are missing from TCRdb's copy, which holds only in-frame ones; the method was immunoSEQ multiplex PCR. The data contain fewer than 200,000 clones, 80% to 90% of them singletons. The sample consisted of PBMCs. The source is a girl aged 2 to 10 in good health and CMV-seropositive. The V and J genes are TRBV5-1 and TRBJ2-3; 9 bases line up with TRBD2. The CDR3 region is CASSPIAGGTDTQYF. The CDR3 DNA reads TGCGCCAGCAGCCCCATAGCGGGAGGCACAGATACGCAGTATTTT. Full variable domain (missing parts from reference TRBV5-1 and TRBJ2-3): KAGVTQTPRYLIKTRGQQVTLSCSPISGHRSVSWYQQTPGQGLQFLFEYFSETQRNKGNFPGRFSGRQFSNSRSEMNVSTLELGDSALYLCASSPIAGGTDTQYFGPGTRLTVL.